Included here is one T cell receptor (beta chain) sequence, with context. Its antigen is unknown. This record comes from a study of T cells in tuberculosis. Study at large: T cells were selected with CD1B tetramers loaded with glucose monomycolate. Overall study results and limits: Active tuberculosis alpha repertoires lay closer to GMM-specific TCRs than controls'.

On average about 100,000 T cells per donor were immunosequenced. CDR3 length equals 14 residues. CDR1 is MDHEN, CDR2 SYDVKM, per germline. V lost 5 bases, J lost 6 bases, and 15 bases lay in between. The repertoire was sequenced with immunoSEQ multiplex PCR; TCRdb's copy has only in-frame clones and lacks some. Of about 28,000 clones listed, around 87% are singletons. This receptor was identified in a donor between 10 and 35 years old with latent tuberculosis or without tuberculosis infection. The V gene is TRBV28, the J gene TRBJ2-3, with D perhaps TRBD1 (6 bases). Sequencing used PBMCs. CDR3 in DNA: TGTGCCAGCAGTGACGACAGGTCTGGGGATACGCAGTATTTT. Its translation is CASSDDRSGDTQYF.